Below, 15 T cell receptor beta chains from the same sample are listed, as sequenced in a study of CD8 T cells in ankylosing spondylitis. Each CDR3 protein gets one entry after TCRdb re-called the 5' RACE reads with MiXCR. This table holds roughly 180,000 distinct CDR3 sequences, approximately 9% found once. The sequenced material came from blood, either unsorted or a sorted T cell fraction (not recorded which). The receptors were gathered from a female donor with ankylosing spondylitis or in good health (not recorded which).

This clonotype was seen more than once but under ten times. The CDR3 loop reads CASSVGGGRNEQFF. The CDR3 DNA reads TGTGCCAGCAGCGTAGGAGGGGGGAGGAATGAGCAGTTCTTC. The genes are TRBV9 and TRBJ2-1; D may be TRBD1 or TRBD2 (6 bases each). Trimming shortened V by 0 bases and J by 7 bases, and 11 bases separated the two germline ends. CDR1 and CDR2 (germline): SGDLS, YYNGEE. The CDR3 extends over 14 amino acids.

This clonotype showed up just a few times. The chain combines TRBV27 with TRBJ2-6, with TRBD2 as a possible D gene (7 bases). Trimming pared 4 bases from V and 3 bases from J, leaving 13 bases between. The CDR3 covers 16 residues. The V gene's germline CDR1 is MNHEY and CDR2 SMNVEV (reference sequence). CDR3 nucleotides: TGTGCCAGCAGTTCGGAGGGAGGGGGTGGGGCCAACGTCCTGACTTTC. Translated, it gives CASSSEGGGGANVLTF. The entire variable domain, with the rest obtained from reference TRBV27 and TRBJ2-6, is as follows: EAQVTQNPRYLITVTGKKLTVTCSQNMNHEYMSWYRQDPGLGLRQIYYSMNVEVTDKGDVPEGYKVSRKEKRNFPLILESPSPNQTSLYFCASSSEGGGGANVLTFGAGSRLTVL.

The chain links TRBV5-1 to TRBJ1-1; 9 bases align to TRBD1. Germline CDR1 and CDR2: SGHRS and YFSETQ. The CDR3 is 15 amino acids. Germline trimming cut 4 bases from V and 1 base from J; bases unmatched to any gene: 5. The CDR3 coding sequence is TGCGCCAGCAGCCTGGGACAGGGAACGAACACTGAAGCTTTCTTT. Its translation: CASSLGQGTNTEAFF.

This clonotype was picked up a small number of times. The chain combines TRBV19 with TRBJ1-1; D ambiguous. The CDR3 is made up of 13 amino acids. Between the trimmed V and J ends, which lost 8 bases and 5 bases, there was a span of 15 bases. Germline V gives CDR1 LNHDA, CDR2 SQIVND (reference sequence). Here the CDR3 reads CASQSHSVTEAFF. In DNA, the CDR3 is TGTGCCAGTCAATCCCATTCAGTAACTGAAGCTTTCTTT. Full variable domain (rest looked up from reference TRBV19 and TRBJ1-1): DGGITQSPKYLFRKEGQNVTLSCEQNLNHDAMYWYRQDPGQGLRLIYYSQIVNDFQKGDIAEGYSVSREKKESFPLTVTSAQKNPTAFYLCASQSHSVTEAFFGQGTRLTVV.

Only a few counts were recorded for this clonotype. V is TRBV20-1 and J is TRBJ2-1, with 13 bases matching TRBD2. Germline assignment: CDR1 DFQATT and CDR2 SNEGSKA (reference sequence). With V trimmed by 3 bases and J by 4 bases, 6 bases remained unmatched. CDR3 length: 16 amino acids. The CDR3 reads CSARAGLAGTYNEQFF. CDR3 DNA: TGCAGTGCTAGGGCGGGACTAGCGGGAACATACAATGAGCAGTTCTTC.

This clonotype appeared many times. The rearrangement links TRBV4-3 to TRBJ2-1; D is unresolved. The V end lost 0 bases, the J end lost 0 bases, and 9 bases lay between the germline ends. Germline lookup yields CDR1 LGHNA and CDR2 YSLEER. The CDR3 extends over 16 amino acids. The CDR3: CASSQDRAFSYNEQFF. The DNA of the CDR3 is TGCGCCAGCAGCCAAGATCGGGCTTTCTCCTACAATGAGCAGTTCTTC.

This CDR3 is CATSPHQGYEQYF. The CDR3 nucleotides read TGTGCCACCAGCCCTCATCAAGGATACGAGCAGTACTTC. This chain uses TRBV15 with TRBJ2-7, with D unresolved. Germline CDR1 reads LNHNV; CDR2 reads YYDKDF (reference sequence). Deletions cut 5 bases from V and 4 bases from J, with 12 bases between. This CDR3 spans 13 amino acids.

Turning to this clonotype: A read error may explain this, as a much larger clone is one base away. The rearrangement links TRBV12-3 or TRBV12-4 to TRBJ2-1, with TRBD2 matching over 8 bases. This CDR3 comprises 18 residues. DNA for the CDR3: TGTGCCAGCAGTTTAAGGCTAGCGGGTCCTAGCTCCTACAATGAGCAGTTATTC. Translated, it gives CASSLRLAGPSSYNEQLF.

V and J are TRBV6-2 or TRBV6-3 and TRBJ2-1; no reliable D call. The CDR3 has 13 residues. Germline values: CDR1 MNHEY, CDR2 SVGEGT. The V end lost 6 bases, the J end lost 1 base, and 7 bases lay between the germline ends. The CDR3 is CASRSASYNEQFF. CDR3 in DNA: TGTGCCAGCAGGTCGGCGTCCTACAATGAGCAGTTCTTC.

V is TRBV27 and J is TRBJ2-3; D unclear. The CDR3 has 14 residues. V dropped 2 bases and J dropped 6 bases, with 12 bases sitting between them. The germline CDR1 and CDR2 sequences are MNHEY and SMNVEV (reference sequence). This CDR3 reads CASSLLDGRDTQYF. CDR3 in DNA: TGTGCCAGCAGTTTACTCGATGGCCGCGATACGCAGTATTTT.

This clonotype was picked up one time. V gene TRBV6-6 combines with J gene TRBJ2-1, with 9 bases lining up with TRBD1. The junction had 8 bases not matched to a gene; V was cut back by 9 bases and J by 8 bases. This CDR3 is built from 13 residues. CDR1 and CDR2 from the germline V gene are MNHNY and SVGAGI (reference sequence). The CDR3: CASGTGWVDEQFF. Written as DNA, the CDR3 is TGTGCCAGTGGGACAGGGTGGGTGGATGAGCAGTTCTTC.

The chain links TRBV12-3 or TRBV12-4 to TRBJ2-5, with a tentative D call TRBD1 (5 bases). Trimming stripped 4 bases from V and 7 bases from J, with 16 bases between. This CDR3 is 14 amino acids long. In nucleotides, the CDR3 is TGTGCCAGCAGTTCTACAGGAGCCCGCGGGACCCAGTACTTC. Translating gives CASSSTGARGTQYF.

This clonotype has at least ten counts. The chain uses TRBV7-9 and TRBJ2-7; D is perhaps TRBD1 (5 bases). With 3 bases removed from V and 7 bases from J, the gap between germline ends came to 16 bases. The CDR3 contains 14 residues. Germline lookup yields CDR1 SEHNR and CDR2 FQNEAQ (reference sequence). The CDR3 sequence is CASSLAGSPEEQYF. DNA of the CDR3: TGTGCCAGCAGCTTGGCAGGGTCCCCTGAGGAGCAGTACTTC. The full variable domain, rest sourced from reference TRBV7-9 and TRBJ2-7, is DTGVSQNPRHKITKRGQNVTFRCDPISEHNRLYWYRQTLGQGPEFLTYFQNEAQLEKSRLLSDRFSAERPKGSFSTLEIQRTEQGDSAMYLCASSLAGSPEEQYFGPGTRLTVT.

The V call is TRBV9, the J call TRBJ2-3; D remains unclear. The germline V and J ends were trimmed by 4 bases and 3 bases, with 12 bases remaining between them. The CDR3 has 14 residues. The germline V gene encodes CDR1 SGDLS and CDR2 YYNGEE. In nucleotides, the CDR3 is TGTGCCAGCAGCCCCCCCGTAGGAACAGATACGCAGTATTTT. Its protein product is CASSPPVGTDTQYF. Variable domain in full (rest from reference TRBV9 and TRBJ2-3): DSGVTQTPKHLITATGQRVTLRCSPRSGDLSVYWYQQSLDQGLQFLIQYYNGEERAKGNILERFSAQQFPDLHSELNLSSLELGDSALYFCASSPPVGTDTQYFGPGTRLTVL.

This clonotype was seen more than once but under ten times. The J gene is TRBJ2-1, the V gene TRBV4-2; weak D call: TRBD2 (6 bases). Trimming removed 1 base at V and 5 bases at J, with 15 bases between. Germline CDR1 and CDR2: LGHNA and YNFKEQ. The CDR3 length is 16 residues. The CDR3 coding sequence is TGTGCCAGCAGCCAAGGGGAGTTGGGACTCCACAATGAGCAGTTCTTC. Its protein product is CASSQGELGLHNEQFF.